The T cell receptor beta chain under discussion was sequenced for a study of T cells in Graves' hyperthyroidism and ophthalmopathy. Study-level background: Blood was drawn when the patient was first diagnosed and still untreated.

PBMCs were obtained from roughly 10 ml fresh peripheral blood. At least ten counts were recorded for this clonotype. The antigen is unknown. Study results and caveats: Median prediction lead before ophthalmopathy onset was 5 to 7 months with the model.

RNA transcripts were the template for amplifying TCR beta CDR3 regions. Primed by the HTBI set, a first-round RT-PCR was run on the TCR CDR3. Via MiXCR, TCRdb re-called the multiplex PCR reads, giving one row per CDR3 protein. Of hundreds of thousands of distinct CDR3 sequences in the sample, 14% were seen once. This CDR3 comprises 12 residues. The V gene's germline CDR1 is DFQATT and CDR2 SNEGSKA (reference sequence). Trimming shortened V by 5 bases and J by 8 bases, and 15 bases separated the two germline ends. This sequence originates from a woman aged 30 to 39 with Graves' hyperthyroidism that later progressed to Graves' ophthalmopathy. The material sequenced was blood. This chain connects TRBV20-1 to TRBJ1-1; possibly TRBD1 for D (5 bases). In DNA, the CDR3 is TGCAGTGCTCCGAGGACATTTTTAGAAGCTTTCTTT. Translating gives CSAPRTFLEAFF.